Reported below is one T cell receptor beta chain. What it binds is not known. The sample is drawn from a study of T cell clonotyping in hematopoietic cell transplantation. Study outcomes and limitations: At the given depth, recipient repertoires were over 97% de novo clonotypes. Pathologically expanded recipient clonotypes increased progressively from day 30 to day 180 as diversity fell.

V was shortened by 5 bases and J by 7 bases, with 21 bases between the two germline ends. CDR3 size: 16 residues. Germline values: CDR1 LNHDA, CDR2 SQIVND (reference sequence). Recipient blood drawn about 28 days pretransplant and days 30, 100, 180 after. The data were produced by immunoSEQ multiplex PCR, yet TCRdb's version contains in-frame clones alone and is incomplete. The sample lists some 29,000 clones; around nine tenths were seen once. This clonotype was obtained from a female patient aged 50-60 years who had an allogeneic stem cell transplant from a related donor, so the T cells may come from the graft donor. Some clones in this sample may be carry-over from other donors' samples. Sequencing used PBMCs, obtained 100 days after allogeneic stem cell transplant. The chain links TRBV19 to TRBJ2-1; perhaps TRBD2 as D (6 bases). The CDR3 DNA reads as TGTGCCAGTAGTCCCCTTGCGGGGAAAAGGGAGAATGAGCAGTTCTTC. Its translation is CASSPLAGKRENEQFF.